These 31 T cell receptor beta chains came from one sample sequenced in a study of blood T cell repertoires in COVID-19. Only in-frame clones appear in the TCRdb table, and some are missing; sequencing was by immunoSEQ multiplex PCR. The sample has 410,000 or so clones; over 75% are singletons. The sample was peripheral blood. The receptors were gathered from a woman between 40 and 55 years old with COVID-19, enrolled during active disease.

V usage is TRBV10-3 and J usage is TRBJ2-2, with D maybe TRBD1 (7 bases). CDR1 and CDR2 (germline): ENHRY, SYGVKD. This CDR3 spans 15 amino acids. V gave up 8 bases and J gave up 7 bases, with 20 bases separating them. The CDR3 region has the DNA TGTGCCATCGCCCCCCCGACAGGGCGGGGCGGGGAGCTGTTTTTT. This codes for CAIAPPTGRGGELFF.

CDR3: CASSEGQGDPYNSPLHF. The DNA of the CDR3 is TGTGCCAGCAGCGAAGGACAGGGAGACCCCTATAATTCACCCCTCCACTTT. The chain carries TRBV9 and TRBJ1-6; 8 nucleotides agree with TRBD1. V trimming: 3 bases; J trimming: 2 bases; junction bases outside the gene matches: 7. The length of the CDR3 is 17 residues. Germline V gives CDR1 SGDLS, CDR2 YYNGEE.

This CDR3 reads CASSLSPTVRENTIYF. DNA of the CDR3: TGTGCCAGCAGTTTATCACCGACAGTTAGGGAAAACACCATATATTTT. This chain links TRBV28 with TRBJ1-3; the D gene is possibly TRBD1 (5 bases). Germline V lookup: CDR1 MDHEN, CDR2 SYDVKM. The V and J ends lost 1 base and 6 bases respectively, with 16 bases between them. The CDR3 spans 16 residues.

The CDR3 region has the DNA TGCGCCAGCAGCTGGGGGGGCCTAGCGACTAGCACAGATACGCAGTATTTT. It is translated as CASSWGGLATSTDTQYF. This sequence joins TRBV5-1 and TRBJ2-3; D is perhaps TRBD2 (7 bases). Trimming took 3 bases from V and 0 from J, leaving 17 bases between them. The germline gives CDR1 SGHRS, CDR2 YFSETQ. The CDR3 sequence is 17 residues long.

This chain links TRBV29-1 with TRBJ2-2; perhaps TRBD1 as D (6 bases). Germline CDR1 and CDR2: SQVTM and ANQGSEA. The CDR3 covers 12 residues. V was clipped by 5 bases and J by 6 bases, with 10 bases between them. CDR3 protein: CSVTDRAGELFF. CDR3 in DNA: TGCAGCGTTACGGACAGAGCCGGGGAGCTGTTTTTT.

V gene TRBV9 combines with J gene TRBJ2-2, with a weak D call TRBD1 (7 bases). Trimming shortened V by 0 bases and J by 6 bases, and 12 bases separated the two germline ends. Germline assignment: CDR1 SGDLS and CDR2 YYNGEE. The CDR3 is made up of 15 amino acids. The CDR3 DNA is TGTGCCAGCAGCGTAGATGGCAGGGGGGCCGGGGAGCTGTTTTTT. Amino acid sequence: CASSVDGRGAGELFF.

This clone has just a few counts. V and J are TRBV5-1 and TRBJ2-3; 8 bases fit TRBD2. This CDR3 comprises 15 residues. Germline CDR1 and CDR2: SGHRS and YFSETQ. V gave up 4 bases and J gave up 0 bases; unmatched junction bases: 4. The CDR3 coding sequence is TGCGCCAGCAGCCTGCGGGGGGTTAGCACAGATACGCAGTATTTT. Protein: CASSLRGVSTDTQYF.

This chain links TRBV28 with TRBJ1-5; D might be TRBD1 (5 bases). The germline V and J ends were trimmed by 6 bases and 5 bases, with 11 bases remaining between them. The length of the CDR3 is 13 residues. From germline, CDR1 is MDHEN and CDR2 SYDVKM. The CDR3 sequence: CASSYPGDQPQHF. The DNA for the CDR3 is TGTGCCAGCAGCTACCCGGGGGATCAGCCCCAGCATTTT.

This clone was seen only a few times. J is TRBJ2-7 and V is TRBV5-1; 7 bases are a match to TRBD1. V trimming: 4 bases; J trimming: 2 bases; junction bases outside the gene matches: 6. The CDR3 contains 14 residues. Germline-derived CDR1 and CDR2 are SGHRS and YFSETQ. The DNA of the CDR3 is TGCGCCAGCAGCACGGGACAGTCGACCTACGAGCAGTACTTC. Its translation: CASSTGQSTYEQYF.

The chain joins TRBV28 to TRBJ2-7; possibly TRBD2 for D (6 bases). V was pared by 1 base and J by 1 base, with 14 bases between. Germline CDR1 MDHEN, CDR2 SYDVKM. The CDR3 runs 16 residues. For the CDR3, the DNA is TGTGCCAGCAGTTTATTCGGGGGTCTCCTATCCTACGAGCAGTACTTC. Its translation is CASSLFGGLLSYEQYF.

DNA for the CDR3: TGTGCCAGCAGTCTAACAGGTCTCGGGGGCTACACCTTC. It codes for CASSLTGLGGYTF. The V call is TRBV6-2 or TRBV6-3, the J call TRBJ1-2; possible D gene TRBD1, 5 bases. The CDR3 covers 13 residues. Trimming cost V 5 bases and J 8 bases, with 15 bases left between them. Germline V gives CDR1 MNHEY, CDR2 SVGEGT.

The rearrangement uses TRBV9 and TRBJ1-1; 8 positions match TRBD1. The CDR3 runs 14 residues. The J segment lost 4 bases and the V segment lost 3 bases, leaving 5 bases of the junction unmatched. Germline CDR1 and CDR2: SGDLS and YYNGEE. Here the CDR3 reads CASSAQQGGTEAFF. CDR3 bases: TGTGCCAGCAGCGCCCAACAGGGGGGCACTGAAGCTTTCTTT.

The chain employs TRBV11-3 and TRBJ2-2; 8 positions match TRBD2. Germline trimming cut 5 bases from V and 6 bases from J; bases unmatched to any gene: 8. CDR1 and CDR2 from the germline V gene are SGHNT and YENEEA. The CDR3 runs 15 residues. Here the CDR3 reads CASSPGGVGAGELFF. CDR3 coding DNA: TGTGCCAGCAGCCCGGGGGGGGTGGGCGCCGGGGAGCTGTTTTTT.

This chain uses TRBV28 with TRBJ1-2, with D perhaps TRBD1 (5 bases). V lost 8 bases and J 5 bases, leaving 9 bases between the germline ends. Germline CDR1 is MDHEN and CDR2 is SYDVKM. The CDR3 length is 11 residues. For the CDR3, the DNA is TGTGCCAGCGTTCAGGGATATGGCTACACCTTC. Translating gives CASVQGYGYTF.

V is TRBV12-3 or TRBV12-4 and J is TRBJ2-3; D is perhaps TRBD1 (5 bases). There are 11 residues in the CDR3. V was cut by 6 bases and J by 5 bases, with 6 bases left in between. The CDR3 coding sequence is TGTGCCAGCAGGCAGGGAGATACGCAGTATTTT. Amino acids: CASRQGDTQYF.

This sequence joins TRBV19 and TRBJ2-2, with D possibly matching TRBD2 (6 bases). This CDR3 contains 18 residues. V lost 1 base and J lost 0, with 15 bases in between. Germline CDR1 and CDR2: LNHDA and SQIVND (reference sequence). Here the CDR3 DNA reads TGTGCCAGTAGTATAGTCGGGGGTGTAACCGCGAACACCGGGGAGCTGTTTTTT. Translated: CASSIVGGVTANTGELFF.

The table lists this clone with a few counts. The same CDR3 also results from other DNA sequences found in this sample. The genes are TRBV6-4 and TRBJ2-1, with 11 nucleotides matching TRBD2. This CDR3 contains 15 residues. Germline lookup yields CDR1 MRHNA and CDR2 SNTAGT. Trimming at V came to 0 bases and at J to 6 bases, leaving 1 base not matched to a gene. CDR3 nucleotide sequence: TGTGCCAGCAGTGACTCTAGCGGGGGGGCCAATGAGCAGTTCTTC. As protein: CASSDSSGGANEQFF.

This chain uses TRBV28 with TRBJ1-2, with TRBD1 identical over 9 bases. CDR1 and CDR2 from the germline V gene are MDHEN and SYDVKM. With 5 bases clipped from V and 7 bases from J, the junction kept 8 bases outside the gene matches. The CDR3 sequence is 14 residues long. The CDR3: CASSLTTGGGGYTF. CDR3 coding DNA: TGTGCCAGCAGTCTGACGACAGGGGGGGGTGGCTACACCTTC.

CDR3 region: CASSQYQETQYF. The CDR3 DNA reads as TGTGCCAGCAGCCAGTACCAAGAGACCCAGTACTTC. This chain uses TRBV7-3 with TRBJ2-5; no clear D gene. This CDR3 spans 12 amino acids. Germline loops: CDR1 SGHTA, CDR2 FQGTGA. Trimming pared 5 bases from V and 0 bases from J, leaving 4 bases between.

The chain recombines TRBV18 with TRBJ1-2; 7 bases are shared with TRBD1. Germline CDR1 and CDR2: KGHSH and LQKENI. V shed 3 bases and J 3 bases; nucleotides not matched to a gene: 1. This CDR3 has 13 residues. As DNA, the CDR3 is TGTGCCAGCTCACCTGGGACAGACTATGGCTACACCTTC. It encodes CASSPGTDYGYTF.

J is TRBJ2-7 and V is TRBV7-2, with TRBD2 as a possible D gene (5 bases). This CDR3 spans 15 amino acids. The germline V gene has CDR1 SGHTA and CDR2 FQGNSA. The V end lost 4 bases, the J end lost 3 bases, and 16 bases lay between the germline ends. The CDR3 protein is CASSSERIPYYEQYF. In DNA, the CDR3 is TGTGCCAGCAGCTCAGAGCGGATTCCATACTACGAGCAGTACTTC.

The chain is built from TRBV7-3 and TRBJ1-2; no clear D gene. The ends were cut back, 1 base at V and 3 bases at J, with 6 bases in the middle. CDR1 SGHTA and CDR2 FQGTGA come from the germline V gene. The CDR3 has 13 residues. CDR3 residues: CASSLNSYYGYTF. In DNA, the CDR3 is TGTGCCAGCAGCTTAAATTCCTACTATGGCTACACCTTC. The full variable domain, in which reference TRBV7-3 and TRBJ1-2 provide the parts outside the CDR3, is GAGVSQTPSNKVTEKGKYVELRCDPISGHTALYWYRQSLGQGPEFLIYFQGTGAADDSGLPNDRFFAVRPEGSVSTLKIQRTERGDSAVYLCASSLNSYYGYTFGSGTRLTVV.

J is TRBJ2-1 and V is TRBV9; D might be TRBD1 (7 bases). The germline V gene has CDR1 SGDLS and CDR2 YYNGEE. Trimming took off 0 bases at V and 10 bases at J, with 14 bases between the two ends. This CDR3 region has 14 residues. The DNA for the CDR3 is TGTGCCAGCAGCGTAGACAGGGGAGGTTTGGAGCAGTTCTTC. Translating it yields CASSVDRGGLEQFF.

V is TRBV5-1 and J is TRBJ2-2, with 9 bases fitting TRBD2. There are 14 residues in the CDR3. V shed 5 bases, J shed 2 bases, and the junction held 1 base outside the gene matches. Germline V gene lookup returns CDR1 SGHRS and CDR2 YFSETQ. Here the CDR3 reads CASRGLANTGELFF. CDR3 nucleotide sequence: TGCGCCAGCAGGGGACTAGCCAACACCGGGGAGCTGTTTTTT.

V gene TRBV5-1 combines with J gene TRBJ2-1; no reliable D call. Germline V lookup: CDR1 SGHRS, CDR2 YFSETQ. The V and J ends lost 0 bases and 6 bases respectively, with 13 bases between them. This CDR3 contains 15 residues. The CDR3 here is CASSLVGAGFNEQFF. DNA for the CDR3: TGCGCCAGCAGCTTGGTAGGAGCTGGTTTCAATGAGCAGTTCTTC.

This clone showed up just once. The chain uses TRBV11-2 and TRBJ2-1, with a tentative D call TRBD2 (6 bases). This CDR3 spans 18 amino acids. CDR1 is SGHAT, CDR2 FQNNGV, per germline. V lost 0 bases, J lost 2 bases, and 17 bases lay in between. CDR3 residues: CASSLDRGVGGTYNEQFF. The CDR3 DNA reads as TGTGCCAGCAGCTTAGATCGAGGGGTGGGAGGCACCTACAATGAGCAGTTCTTC.

V is TRBV6-5 and J is TRBJ2-3; no definite D call. This CDR3 is built from 13 residues. Trimming removed 0 bases from V and 8 bases from J, with 9 bases in between. CDR1 and CDR2 (germline): MNHEY, SVGAGI. CDR3 protein: CASSYSGVGTQYF. The CDR3 DNA reads TGTGCCAGCAGTTACTCTGGAGTGGGTACGCAGTATTTT.

The chain carries TRBV7-8 and TRBJ2-7, with a tentative D call TRBD2 (6 bases). The germline CDR1 and CDR2 sequences are SGHVS and FQNEAQ. The CDR3 contains 16 residues. V was clipped by 2 bases and J by 5 bases, with 19 bases between them. The CDR3 DNA reads TGTGCCAGCAGCTTATTCAGTGGAGATGCGGGAAACGAGCAGTACTTC. Translation: CASSLFSGDAGNEQYF.

V gene TRBV5-1 combines with J gene TRBJ2-3; D is ambiguous. The CDR3 is 13 amino acids. CDR1 SGHRS and CDR2 YFSETQ come from the germline V gene. The ends were cut back, 0 bases at V and 5 bases at J, with 7 bases in the middle. The CDR3 spells CASSLAGRDTQYF. The CDR3 DNA reads as TGCGCCAGCAGCTTGGCCGGTAGAGATACGCAGTATTTT.

The gene calls are TRBV6-2 or TRBV6-3 and TRBJ1-1, with D possibly being TRBD1 (5 bases). CDR1 is MNHEY and CDR2 is SVGEGT in the germline V gene. V was clipped by 6 bases and J by 0 bases, with 14 bases between them. There are 15 residues in the CDR3. The CDR3 sequence: CASSPIQGVNTEAFF. The CDR3 DNA sequence: TGTGCCAGCAGCCCAATCCAGGGCGTGAACACTGAAGCTTTCTTT.

The genes are TRBV7-9 and TRBJ1-4; D ambiguous. Trimming removed 4 bases at V and 8 bases at J, with 20 bases between. Germline V CDR1 and CDR2: SEHNR, FQNEAQ (reference sequence). The CDR3 has 16 amino acids. The CDR3 DNA is TGTGCCAGCAGCTCCTCCCGACTTCTTCGAGGGGAAAAACTGTTTTTT. Residues: CASSSSRLLRGEKLFF. The whole variable domain, remainder taken from reference TRBV7-9 and TRBJ1-4, is DTGVSQNPRHKITKRGQNVTFRCDPISEHNRLYWYRQTLGQGPEFLTYFQNEAQLEKSRLLSDRFSAERPKGSFSTLEIQRTEQGDSAMYLCASSSSRLLRGEKLFFGSGTQLSVL.